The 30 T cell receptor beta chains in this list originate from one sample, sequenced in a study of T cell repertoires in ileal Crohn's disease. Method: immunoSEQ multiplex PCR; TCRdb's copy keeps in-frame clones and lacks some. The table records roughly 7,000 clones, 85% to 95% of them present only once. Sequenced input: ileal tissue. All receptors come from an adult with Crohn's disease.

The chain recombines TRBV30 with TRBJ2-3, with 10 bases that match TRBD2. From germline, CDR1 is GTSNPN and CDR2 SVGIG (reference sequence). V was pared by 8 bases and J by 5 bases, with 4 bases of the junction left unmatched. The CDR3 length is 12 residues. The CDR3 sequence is CAVLAGGDTQYF. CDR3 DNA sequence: TGTGCCGTCTTAGCGGGAGGAGATACGCAGTATTTT.

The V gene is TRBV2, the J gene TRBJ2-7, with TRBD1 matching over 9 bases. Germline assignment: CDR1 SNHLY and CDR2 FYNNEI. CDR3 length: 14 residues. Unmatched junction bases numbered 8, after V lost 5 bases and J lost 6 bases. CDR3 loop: CASSRQGVSSEQYF. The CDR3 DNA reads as TGTGCCAGCAGTCGACAGGGGGTGTCTTCCGAGCAGTACTTC. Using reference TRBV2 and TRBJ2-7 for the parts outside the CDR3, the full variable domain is EPEVTQTPSHQVTQMGQEVILRCVPISNHLYFYWYRQILGQKVEFLVSFYNNEISEKSEIFDDQFSVERPDGSNFTLKIRSTKLEDSAMYFCASSRQGVSSEQYFGPGTRLTVT.

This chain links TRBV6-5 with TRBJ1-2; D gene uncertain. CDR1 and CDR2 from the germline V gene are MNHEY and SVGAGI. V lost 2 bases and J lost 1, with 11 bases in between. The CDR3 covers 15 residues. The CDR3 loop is CASSYDGVFNYGYTF. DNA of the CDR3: TGTGCCAGCAGTTACGACGGAGTGTTTAACTATGGCTACACCTTC.

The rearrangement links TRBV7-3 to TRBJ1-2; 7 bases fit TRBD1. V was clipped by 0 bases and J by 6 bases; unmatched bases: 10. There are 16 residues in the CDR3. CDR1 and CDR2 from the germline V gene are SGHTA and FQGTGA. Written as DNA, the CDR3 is TGTGCCAGCAGCTTAACTCGTACAGGGGTGAGGGATGGCTACACCTTC. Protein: CASSLTRTGVRDGYTF.

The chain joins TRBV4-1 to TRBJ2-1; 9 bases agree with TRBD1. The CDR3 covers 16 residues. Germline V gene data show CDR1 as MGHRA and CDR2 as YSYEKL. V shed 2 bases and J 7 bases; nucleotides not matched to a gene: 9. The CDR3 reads CASSQRTGTGSNEQFF. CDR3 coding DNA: TGCGCCAGCAGCCAACGGACGGGGACAGGGTCGAATGAGCAGTTCTTC.

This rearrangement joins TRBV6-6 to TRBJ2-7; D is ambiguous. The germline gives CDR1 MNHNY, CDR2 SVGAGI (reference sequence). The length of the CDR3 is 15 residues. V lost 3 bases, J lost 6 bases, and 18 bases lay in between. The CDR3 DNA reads TGTGCCAGCAGTTATAGTTCGGAGAAGTCGGGCGAGCAGTACTTC. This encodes CASSYSSEKSGEQYF.

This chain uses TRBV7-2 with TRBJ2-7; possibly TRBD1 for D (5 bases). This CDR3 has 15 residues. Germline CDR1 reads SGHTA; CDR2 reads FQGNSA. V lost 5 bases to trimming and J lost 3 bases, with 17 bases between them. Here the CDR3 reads CASSPTLRGVYEQYF. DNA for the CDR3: TGTGCCAGCAGCCCCACGTTAAGGGGCGTCTACGAGCAGTACTTC.

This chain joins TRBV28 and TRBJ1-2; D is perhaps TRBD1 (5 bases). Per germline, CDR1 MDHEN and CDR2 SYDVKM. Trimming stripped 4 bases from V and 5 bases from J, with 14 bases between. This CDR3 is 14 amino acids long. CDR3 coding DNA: TGTGCCAGCAGTTCCCCGGGACTCCGGTATGGCTACACCTTC. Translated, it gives CASSSPGLRYGYTF.

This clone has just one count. CDR3 protein: CASSDREGGTGVIWTDTQYF. CDR3 nucleotides: TGTGCCAGCAGTGATAGGGAGGGCGGGACAGGGGTAATTTGGACAGATACGCAGTATTTT. The gene calls are TRBV6-1 and TRBJ2-3, with 10 nucleotides matching TRBD1. The CDR3 spans 20 residues. V was pared by 3 bases and J by 3 bases, with 18 bases of the junction left unmatched. Germline CDR1 and CDR2: MNHNS and SASEGT.

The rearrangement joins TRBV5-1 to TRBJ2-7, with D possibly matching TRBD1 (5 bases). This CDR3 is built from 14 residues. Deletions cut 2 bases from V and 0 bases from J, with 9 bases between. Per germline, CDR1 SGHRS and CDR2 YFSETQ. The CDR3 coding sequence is TGCGCCAGCAGCTTTAACAGGAACTCCTACGAGCAGTACTTC. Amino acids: CASSFNRNSYEQYF.

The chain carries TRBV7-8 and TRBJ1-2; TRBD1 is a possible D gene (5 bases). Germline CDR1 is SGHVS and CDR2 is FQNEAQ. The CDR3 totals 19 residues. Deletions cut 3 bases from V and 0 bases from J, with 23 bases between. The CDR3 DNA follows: TGTGCCAGCAGCTTTCGTGAGTGGTACAGGACGTCTTCTAACTATGGCTACACCTTC. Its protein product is CASSFREWYRTSSNYGYTF.

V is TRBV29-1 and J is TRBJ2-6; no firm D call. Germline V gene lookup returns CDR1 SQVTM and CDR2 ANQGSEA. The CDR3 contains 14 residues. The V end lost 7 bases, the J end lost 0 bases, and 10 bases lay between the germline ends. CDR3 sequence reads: CSAGLNSGANVLTF. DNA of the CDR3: TGCAGCGCCGGTCTTAACTCTGGGGCCAACGTCCTGACTTTC.

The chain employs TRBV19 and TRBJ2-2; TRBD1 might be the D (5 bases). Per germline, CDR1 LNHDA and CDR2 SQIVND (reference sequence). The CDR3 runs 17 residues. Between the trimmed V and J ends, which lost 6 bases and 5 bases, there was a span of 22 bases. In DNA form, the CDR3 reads TGTGCCAGTAGAAGGGGCATGGGTATGAGAGCAACCGGGGAGCTGTTTTTT. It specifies CASRRGMGMRATGELFF.

The DNA for the CDR3 is TGTGCCAGCGAGGGACAGCTCAATGAAAAACTGTTTTTT. Translated: CASEGQLNEKLFF. The chain joins TRBV28 to TRBJ1-4, with 7 bases that match TRBD1. After removal of 8 bases from V and 5 bases from J, the junction contained 5 bases not matched to a gene. Germline V gene data show CDR1 as MDHEN and CDR2 as SYDVKM. This CDR3 comprises 13 residues.

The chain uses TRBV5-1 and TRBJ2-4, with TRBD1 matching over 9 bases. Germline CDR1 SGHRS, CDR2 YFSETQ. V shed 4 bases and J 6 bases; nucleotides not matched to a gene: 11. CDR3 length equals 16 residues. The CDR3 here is CASSRYRDRVPNIQYF. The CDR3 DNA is TGCGCCAGCAGCCGATACCGGGACAGGGTCCCAAACATTCAGTACTTC.

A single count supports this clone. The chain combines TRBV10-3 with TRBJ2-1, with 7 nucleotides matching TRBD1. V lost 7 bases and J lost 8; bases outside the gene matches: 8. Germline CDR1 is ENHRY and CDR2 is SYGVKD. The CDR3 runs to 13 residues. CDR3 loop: CAINGAGGDEQFF. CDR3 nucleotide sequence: TGTGCCATCAACGGGGCAGGGGGAGATGAGCAGTTCTTC.

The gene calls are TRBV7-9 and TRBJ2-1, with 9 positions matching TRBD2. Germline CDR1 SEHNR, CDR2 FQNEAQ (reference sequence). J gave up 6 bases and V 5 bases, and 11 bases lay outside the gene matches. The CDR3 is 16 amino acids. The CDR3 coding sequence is TGTGCCAGCAGCCGATTTAGGACTAGCGTCCGCAATGAGCAGTTCTTC. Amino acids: CASSRFRTSVRNEQFF. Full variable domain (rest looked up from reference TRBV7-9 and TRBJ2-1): DTGVSQNPRHKITKRGQNVTFRCDPISEHNRLYWYRQTLGQGPEFLTYFQNEAQLEKSRLLSDRFSAERPKGSFSTLEIQRTEQGDSAMYLCASSRFRTSVRNEQFFGPGTRLTVL.

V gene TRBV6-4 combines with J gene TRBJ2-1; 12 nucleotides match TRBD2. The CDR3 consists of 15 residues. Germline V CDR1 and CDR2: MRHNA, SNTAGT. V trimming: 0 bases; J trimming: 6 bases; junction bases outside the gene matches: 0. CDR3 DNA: TGTGCCAGCAGTGACTCGACTAGCGGGAGCAATGAGCAGTTCTTC. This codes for CASSDSTSGSNEQFF.

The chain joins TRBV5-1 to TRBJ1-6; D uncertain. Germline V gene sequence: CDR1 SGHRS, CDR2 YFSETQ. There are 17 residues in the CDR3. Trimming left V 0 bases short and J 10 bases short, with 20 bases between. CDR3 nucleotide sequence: TGCGCCAGCAGCTTGGGTTCGGTCCGCGGGTTTAGCTCACCCCTCCACTTT. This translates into CASSLGSVRGFSSPLHF.

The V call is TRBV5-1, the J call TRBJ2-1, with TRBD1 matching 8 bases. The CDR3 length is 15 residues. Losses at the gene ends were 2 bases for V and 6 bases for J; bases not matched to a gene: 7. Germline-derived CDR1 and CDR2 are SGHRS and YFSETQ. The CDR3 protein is CASSFARGRSNEQFF. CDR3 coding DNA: TGCGCCAGCAGCTTTGCCAGGGGGCGCAGCAATGAGCAGTTCTTC. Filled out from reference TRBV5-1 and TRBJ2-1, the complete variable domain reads KAGVTQTPRYLIKTRGQQVTLSCSPISGHRSVSWYQQTPGQGLQFLFEYFSETQRNKGNFPGRFSGRQFSNSRSEMNVSTLELGDSALYLCASSFARGRSNEQFFGPGTRLTVL.

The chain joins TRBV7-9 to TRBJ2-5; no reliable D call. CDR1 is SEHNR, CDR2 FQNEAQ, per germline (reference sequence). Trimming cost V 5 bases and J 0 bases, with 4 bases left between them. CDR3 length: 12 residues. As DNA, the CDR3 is TGTGCCAGCAGCGTCAACCAAGAGACCCAGTACTTC. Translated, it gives CASSVNQETQYF.

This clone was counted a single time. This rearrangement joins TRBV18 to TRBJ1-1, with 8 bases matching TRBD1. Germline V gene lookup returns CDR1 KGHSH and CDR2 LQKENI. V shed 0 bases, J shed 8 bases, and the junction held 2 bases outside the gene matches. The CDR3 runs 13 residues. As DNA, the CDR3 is TGTGCCAGCTCACCACCCGGGACAGGCGAAGCTTTCTTT. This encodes CASSPPGTGEAFF.

The CDR3 DNA follows: TGTGCCAGCAGCTTTGGGACAGATGGCTACACCTTC. Amino acid sequence: CASSFGTDGYTF. The chain links TRBV7-9 to TRBJ1-2, with 7 bases identical to TRBD1. Germline V lookup: CDR1 SEHNR, CDR2 FQNEAQ (reference sequence). This CDR3 has 12 residues. The ends lost 3 bases at V and 6 bases at J; junction bases unmatched: 1.

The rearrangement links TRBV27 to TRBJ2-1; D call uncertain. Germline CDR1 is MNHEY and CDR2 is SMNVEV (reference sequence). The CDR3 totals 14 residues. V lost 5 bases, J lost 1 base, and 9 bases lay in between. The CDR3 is CASSRYTSYNEQFF. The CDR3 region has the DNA TGTGCCAGCAGTCGTTATACTTCCTACAATGAGCAGTTCTTC.

The CDR3 region is CASSLKLAGGFTDTQYF. The CDR3 DNA is TGTGCCAGCAGCTTGAAATTAGCGGGAGGGTTCACAGATACGCAGTATTTT. The chain recombines TRBV5-4 with TRBJ2-3; 11 nucleotides align to TRBD2. With V trimmed by 1 base and J by 2 bases, 6 bases remained unmatched. The CDR3 runs to 17 residues. CDR1 and CDR2 (germline): SGHNT, YYREEE (reference sequence).

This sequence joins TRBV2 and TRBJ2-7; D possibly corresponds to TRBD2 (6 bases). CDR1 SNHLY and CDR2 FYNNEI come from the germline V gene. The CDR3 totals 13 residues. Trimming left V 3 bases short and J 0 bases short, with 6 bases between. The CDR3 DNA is TGTGCCAGCAGTGAGGGGGGCTCCTACGAGCAGTACTTC. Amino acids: CASSEGGSYEQYF.

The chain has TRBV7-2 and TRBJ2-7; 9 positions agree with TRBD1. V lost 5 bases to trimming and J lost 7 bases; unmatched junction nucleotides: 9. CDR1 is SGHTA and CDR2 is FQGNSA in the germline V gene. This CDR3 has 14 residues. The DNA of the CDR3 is TGTGCCAGCAGCCCCCACAGGGGGCCGGGGGAGCAGTACTTC. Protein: CASSPHRGPGEQYF.

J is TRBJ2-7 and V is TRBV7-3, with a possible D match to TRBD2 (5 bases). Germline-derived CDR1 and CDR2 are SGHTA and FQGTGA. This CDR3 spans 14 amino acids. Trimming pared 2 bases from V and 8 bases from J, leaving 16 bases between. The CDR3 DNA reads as TGTGCCAGCAGCTTATACGGGAAGGAACAGAAGCAGTACTTC. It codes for CASSLYGKEQKQYF.

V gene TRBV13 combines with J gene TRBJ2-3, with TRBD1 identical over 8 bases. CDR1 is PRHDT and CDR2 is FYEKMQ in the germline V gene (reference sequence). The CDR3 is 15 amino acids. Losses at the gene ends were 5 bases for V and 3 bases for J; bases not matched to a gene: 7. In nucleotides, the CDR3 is TGTGCCAGCAGCATAAGACAGGGGACGACAGATACGCAGTATTTT. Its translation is CASSIRQGTTDTQYF.

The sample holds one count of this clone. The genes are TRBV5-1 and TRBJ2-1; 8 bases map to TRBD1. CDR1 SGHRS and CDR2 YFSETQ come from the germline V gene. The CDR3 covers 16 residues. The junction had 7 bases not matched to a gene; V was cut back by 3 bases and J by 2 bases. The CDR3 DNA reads TGCGCCAGCAGCTCTGCAGGGGGCTCGACCTACAATGAGCAGTTCTTC. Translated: CASSSAGGSTYNEQFF.